The 25 T cell receptor beta chains reported below all come from one sample, sequenced in a study of blood T cells in healthy people across ages. A second PCR of 7 to 11 cycles used a sample-barcoded 5' primer and a J-beta primer mix. MiXCR, run by TCRdb on the 5' RACE reads, gives a single entry per CDR3 protein. The sample gives about 1.4 million distinct CDR3 sequences, approximately 59% of which show up once; 5% to 7% is in the top ten. Material: blood. These receptors all stem from a man younger than 35 in good health.

The rearrangement links TRBV12-3 or TRBV12-4 to TRBJ2-3, with D tentatively TRBD1 (6 bases). This CDR3 comprises 13 residues. V shed 6 bases and J shed 2 bases, with 9 bases lying between them. CDR3 bases: TGTGCCAGCAGCCAGGGGTACACAGATACGCAGTATTTT. Its translation: CASSQGYTDTQYF.

This clonotype appeared many times. The rearrangement links TRBV7-2 to TRBJ2-6; D gene ambiguous. The V and J ends lost 7 bases and 4 bases respectively, with 26 bases between them. The V gene's germline CDR1 is SGHTA and CDR2 FQGNSA. CDR3 length equals 19 residues. CDR3 amino acids: CASTYDQRPLRRGANVLTF. For the CDR3, the DNA is TGTGCCAGCACCTATGACCAGAGACCCCTCAGGAGAGGGGCCAACGTCCTGACTTTC.

The V and J genes are TRBV27 and TRBJ2-1; 8 nucleotides line up with TRBD2. The CDR3 is 14 residues long. V shed 5 bases, J shed 7 bases, and the junction held 7 bases outside the gene matches. The germline CDR1 and CDR2 sequences are MNHEY and SMNVEV (reference sequence). The DNA for the CDR3 is TGTGCCAGCAGTGAAGCGGGAGTTTTGAATGAGCAGTTCTTC. Translation: CASSEAGVLNEQFF.

Details on this clonotype: One end of the junction does not line up with germline, which may come from a read error. The chain is built from TRBV6-5 and TRBJ2-1, with a weak D call TRBD2 (6 bases). Per the germline V gene, CDR1 is MNHEY and CDR2 is SVGAGI. There are 15 residues in the CDR3. The CDR3 region is CASTAPGLLYSEQFF. CDR3 in DNA: TGTGCCAGCACCGCCCCGGGACTGCTTTACAGTGAGCAGTTCTTC.

The genes are TRBV18 and TRBJ2-7, with 7 bases identical to TRBD2. From germline, CDR1 is KGHSH and CDR2 LQKENI. The J segment lost 2 bases and the V segment lost 2 bases, leaving 6 bases of the junction unmatched. The CDR3 spans 15 residues. CDR3 protein: CASSPGSSGTYEQYF. As DNA, the CDR3 is TGTGCCAGCTCACCAGGGTCTAGCGGAACCTACGAGCAGTACTTC. Filled out from reference TRBV18 and TRBJ2-7, the complete variable domain reads NAGVMQNPRHLVRRRGQEARLRCSPMKGHSHVYWYRQLPEEGLKFMVYLQKENIIDESGMPKERFSAEFPKEGPSILRIQQVVRGDSAAYFCASSPGSSGTYEQYFGPGTRLTVT.

This clonotype was picked up a small number of times. The CDR3 sequence: CSVTLVYNEQFF. The CDR3 DNA reads as TGCAGCGTGACACTAGTTTACAATGAGCAGTTCTTC. The V gene is TRBV29-1, the J gene TRBJ2-1; possibly TRBD2 for D (5 bases). CDR3 length equals 12 residues. Germline V gene lookup returns CDR1 SQVTM and CDR2 ANQGSEA. The V gene lost 6 bases and the J gene lost 4 bases, with 10 bases spanning the gap.

J is TRBJ1-1 and V is TRBV29-1; possibly TRBD1 for D (6 bases). V was clipped by 7 bases and J by 4 bases, with 13 bases between them. CDR3 length: 12 residues. Germline V gives CDR1 SQVTM, CDR2 ANQGSEA. The CDR3 loop is CSGQDSPTEAFF. The CDR3, as DNA: TGCAGCGGTCAGGACAGCCCCACTGAAGCTTTCTTT.

The chain couples TRBV28 to TRBJ2-1; D might be TRBD2 (6 bases). With 4 bases removed from V and 2 bases from J, the gap between germline ends came to 12 bases. The CDR3 totals 15 residues. CDR1 is MDHEN and CDR2 is SYDVKM in the germline V gene. CDR3 loop: CASSYGGNAYNEQFF. The CDR3 DNA is TGTGCCAGCAGTTATGGGGGGAACGCCTACAATGAGCAGTTCTTC.

This chain links TRBV10-3 with TRBJ2-5; TRBD1 agrees at 8 bases. CDR3 size: 14 residues. Germline CDR1 ENHRY, CDR2 SYGVKD. The V and J ends lost 10 bases and 2 bases, in that order; junction bases with no gene match: 9. The CDR3: CAKRDRYQQETQYF. CDR3 DNA: TGTGCCAAAAGGGACAGGTACCAGCAAGAGACCCAGTACTTC.

This clonotype was observed a handful of times. The V call is TRBV20-1, the J call TRBJ2-7; D remains unclear. Trimming removed 4 bases at V and 2 bases at J, with 15 bases between. CDR1 and CDR2 from the germline V gene are DFQATT and SNEGSKA (reference sequence). This CDR3 is built from 14 residues. For the CDR3, the DNA is TGCAGTGCTACGAAGCTAGGGCTAACCTACGAGCAGTACTTC. Its protein product is CSATKLGLTYEQYF.

This clonotype came up once. The V gene is TRBV6-5, the J gene TRBJ2-5, with D possibly being TRBD2 (6 bases). With 6 bases removed from V and 11 bases from J, the gap between germline ends came to 25 bases. Per germline, CDR1 MNHEY and CDR2 SVGAGI. CDR3 length equals 15 residues. The CDR3 is CASSRVSLAADEQYF. DNA of the CDR3: TGTGCCAGCAGCCGAGTGAGTTTAGCGGCGGATGAGCAGTACTTC.

A few counts support this clonotype. This chain uses TRBV20-1 with TRBJ2-1, with TRBD2 identical over 13 bases. In germline, CDR1 is DFQATT, CDR2 SNEGSKA (reference sequence). The CDR3 loop spans 18 amino acids. V was pared by 4 bases and J by 2 bases, with 11 bases of the junction left unmatched. DNA of the CDR3: TGCAGTGCTACTCGGACTAGCGGGAGTAGTCATCCCTACAATGAGCAGTTCTTC. Amino acid sequence: CSATRTSGSSHPYNEQFF.

The chain couples TRBV18 to TRBJ2-5; TRBD1 matches at 8 bases. Germline V CDR1 and CDR2: KGHSH, LQKENI. J was trimmed by 5 bases and V by 6 bases; bases with no gene match: 17. The length of the CDR3 is 17 residues. The CDR3: CASSPRLLDRVLETQYF. CDR3 DNA: TGTGCCAGCTCGCCAAGGCTTTTGGACAGGGTGTTGGAGACCCAGTACTTC.

This clonotype has more than one count but fewer than ten. The chain recombines TRBV5-1 with TRBJ2-3, with D possibly being TRBD1 (6 bases). Germline loops: CDR1 SGHRS, CDR2 YFSETQ. V was clipped by 2 bases and J by 3 bases, with 19 bases between them. The CDR3 runs 17 residues. In DNA form, the CDR3 reads TGCGCCAGCAGCTTTGTCCTGACAGGCCCGGTAACAGATACGCAGTATTTT. This encodes CASSFVLTGPVTDTQYF.

This rearrangement joins TRBV2 to TRBJ2-6; D gene uncertain. The germline CDR1 and CDR2 sequences are SNHLY and FYNNEI. V gave up 11 bases and J gave up 4 bases, with 21 bases separating them. The length of the CDR3 is 16 residues. For the CDR3, the DNA is TGTGCCGACACCCGTGTGGAAGGTACGGGGGCCAACGTCCTGACTTTC. Its translation is CADTRVEGTGANVLTF.

This clonotype was observed a handful of times. The gene calls are TRBV20-1 and TRBJ1-5; TRBD1 agrees at 9 bases. The trim removed 3 bases at V and 0 bases at J, leaving 3 bases unmatched. Germline loops: CDR1 DFQATT, CDR2 SNEGSKA (reference sequence). The CDR3 sequence is 15 residues long. CDR3 sequence (DNA): TGCAGTGCTAGGAAGACAGGGGGTAGCAATCAGCCCCAGCATTTT. Protein sequence: CSARKTGGSNQPQHF.

This chain joins TRBV6-1 and TRBJ1-5; D is uncertain. The germline V and J ends were trimmed by 0 bases and 0 bases, with 9 bases remaining between them. This CDR3 contains 16 residues. The germline gives CDR1 MNHNS, CDR2 SASEGT. CDR3: CASSEAWGASNQPQHF. As DNA, the CDR3 is TGTGCCAGCAGTGAAGCGTGGGGTGCTAGCAATCAGCCCCAGCATTTT.

The rearrangement links TRBV24-1 to TRBJ1-1, with 9 bases aligning to TRBD1. The CDR3 spans 17 residues. The germline V gene has CDR1 KGHDR and CDR2 SFDVKD. With 6 bases clipped from V and 5 bases from J, the junction kept 15 bases outside the gene matches. CDR3 sequence: CATSTSGTGPLRTEAFF. The CDR3 DNA sequence: TGTGCCACCAGTACCTCCGGGACAGGGCCCCTAAGGACTGAAGCTTTCTTT.

The chain couples TRBV30 to TRBJ2-1; 7 bases match TRBD2. Germline CDR1 GTSNPN, CDR2 SVGIG (reference sequence). CDR3 size: 12 residues. The CDR3 here is CGMGGPRNEQFF. For the CDR3, the DNA is TGTGGGATGGGAGGGCCAAGAAATGAGCAGTTCTTC.

The chain is built from TRBV20-1 and TRBJ2-7, with a tentative D call TRBD1 (5 bases). The V gene's germline CDR1 is DFQATT and CDR2 SNEGSKA (reference sequence). The CDR3 spans 13 residues. V lost 1 base to trimming and J lost 2 bases, with 9 bases between them. CDR3 DNA: TGCAGTGCTAGAGTTCAGGGAACCTACGAGCAGTACTTC. It translates to CSARVQGTYEQYF.

The chain is built from TRBV4-1 and TRBJ1-1; D may be TRBD1 (5 bases). Trimming stripped 4 bases from V and 0 bases from J, with 18 bases between. CDR1 and CDR2 (germline): MGHRA, YSYEKL. This CDR3 spans 17 amino acids. CDR3 bases: TGCGCCAGCAGCCCCGACCAGACCACAGGCTTGAACACTGAAGCTTTCTTT. The encoded protein is CASSPDQTTGLNTEAFF.

This clonotype occurred a few times. The CDR3 reads CSVEDRLWLAGMNEQFF. The CDR3 DNA reads as TGCAGCGTTGAAGATCGGTTGTGGCTAGCGGGAATGAATGAGCAGTTCTTC. This chain connects TRBV29-1 to TRBJ2-1, with TRBD2 matching over 9 bases. Looked up from germline, CDR1 is SQVTM and CDR2 is ANQGSEA. The junction had 13 bases not matched to a gene; V was cut back by 0 bases and J by 7 bases. CDR3 length: 17 amino acids.

The V and J genes are TRBV5-1 and TRBJ2-7; maybe TRBD1 (6 bases). The V end was cut by 0 bases, the J end by 4 bases, with 14 bases between. CDR1 SGHRS and CDR2 YFSETQ come from the germline V gene. The CDR3 sequence is 15 residues long. In DNA form, the CDR3 reads TGCGCCAGCAGCTTGGACCGGGACACCAGATACGAGCAGTACTTC. Translating gives CASSLDRDTRYEQYF.

In DNA, the CDR3 is TGTGCCAGCAGTACGGCGACAGGGTTAAGCTCCTATAATTCACCCCTCCACTTT. It codes for CASSTATGLSSYNSPLHF. J is TRBJ1-6 and V is TRBV5-5; 7 bases align to TRBD1. The CDR3 consists of 18 residues. V was pared by 5 bases and J by 0 bases, with 11 bases of the junction left unmatched. CDR1 SGHKS and CDR2 YYEKEE come from the germline V gene (reference sequence).

This clonotype was observed a handful of times. The genes are TRBV6-1 and TRBJ2-7; 13 bases match TRBD2. This CDR3 is built from 15 residues. The ends lost 0 bases at V and 4 bases at J; junction bases unmatched: 0. The germline V gene encodes CDR1 MNHNS and CDR2 SASEGT. CDR3 sequence reads: CASSEAGLAGYEQYF. CDR3 DNA sequence: TGTGCCAGCAGTGAAGCGGGACTAGCGGGATACGAGCAGTACTTC.